This T cell receptor beta chain is from a study of T cells in Graves' hyperthyroidism and ophthalmopathy. Overall study: Peripheral blood was drawn at first diagnosis, prior to all treatment.

Study-level results: Blood also carried most thyroid clonotypes expanded above 0.001. Ophthalmopathy, which appeared later, was predicted by the model a median roughly 6.6 months before onset.

Looked up from germline, CDR1 is MDHEN and CDR2 is SYDVKM. V was pared by 7 bases and J by 6 bases, with 12 bases of the junction left unmatched. This CDR3 spans 14 amino acids. The PBMCs studied were ones that came from approximately 9.9 ml fresh peripheral blood. Many counts were recorded for this clonotype. Its antigen is unidentified. Amplified regions were TCR beta CDR3 sequences from RNA transcripts. Initially, a first-round RT-PCR of the TCR CDR3 employed the HTBI primer set. TCRdb independently ran MiXCR on the multiplex PCR reads; one entry per CDR3 protein. The sample includes approximately 610,000 distinct CDR3 sequences, about 15% of them seen just once.

This chain joins TRBV28 and TRBJ2-7; 7 nucleotides agree with TRBD2. The sample comprised blood. The sequence was collected from a woman in her 40s with Graves' ophthalmopathy. CDR3 nucleotide sequence: TGTGCCAGCACCCTAATAGCGGGCTTGGGCGAGCAGTACTTC. It encodes CASTLIAGLGEQYF.